These 27 T cell receptor beta chains share one sample of origin, sequenced in a study of blood T cell repertoires in COVID-19. Clones were sequenced by immunoSEQ multiplex PCR, and TCRdb holds only the in-frame ones, with some missing. The sample carries nearly 50,000 clones, over 65% recorded once. The sequenced sample was peripheral blood. The source is a woman aged 55-70 years with acute or convalescent COVID-19.

The chain recombines TRBV5-8 with TRBJ2-7; no firm D call. CDR3 size: 13 residues. Trimming removed 0 bases at V and 6 bases at J, with 10 bases between. Per the germline V gene, CDR1 is SGHTS and CDR2 is YDEGEE. The CDR3 bases are TGTGCCAGCAGCTTGGGGGCTATCGGCGAGCAGTACTTC. Residues: CASSLGAIGEQYF.

The CDR3 DNA is TGTGCCAGTAGGCAGGGTTATAATTCACCCCTCCACTTT. Its protein is CASRQGYNSPLHF. The rearrangement uses TRBV19 and TRBJ1-6, with a weak D call TRBD1 (5 bases). Per germline, CDR1 LNHDA and CDR2 SQIVND (reference sequence). V was trimmed by 6 bases and J by 4 bases, leaving 7 bases between them. The CDR3 is made up of 13 amino acids.

The rearrangement uses TRBV19 and TRBJ2-1; 8 bases fit TRBD1. V dropped 3 bases and J dropped 4; count of bases not matched to a gene: 5. Germline loops: CDR1 LNHDA, CDR2 SQIVND (reference sequence). The CDR3 spans 15 residues. Here the CDR3 reads CASSMEGQAYNEQFF. The CDR3 bases are TGTGCCAGTAGTATGGAGGGACAGGCTTACAATGAGCAGTTCTTC.

This sequence joins TRBV5-1 and TRBJ1-2; 7 nucleotides agree with TRBD1. J lost 6 bases, V lost 4 bases, and 3 bases had no gene match. The CDR3 totals 12 residues. The germline gives CDR1 SGHRS, CDR2 YFSETQ. The CDR3 bases are TGCGCCAGCAGCAACAGGGGAGATGGCTACACCTTC. It is translated as CASSNRGDGYTF.

The chain carries TRBV5-1 and TRBJ1-4, with 7 nucleotides matching TRBD1. This CDR3 has 15 amino acids. Losses at the gene ends were 0 bases for V and 3 bases for J; bases not matched to a gene: 2. Germline V gene data show CDR1 as SGHRS and CDR2 as YFSETQ. Here the CDR3 DNA reads TGCGCCAGCAGCTTGGCCAGGGGGGCTAATGAAAAACTGTTTTTT. Translation gives CASSLARGANEKLFF.

The chain is built from TRBV11-2 and TRBJ1-2; D is uncertain. CDR3 length: 15 residues. CDR1 is SGHAT, CDR2 FQNNGV, per germline. Deletions cut 0 bases from V and 8 bases from J, with 16 bases between. The CDR3 protein is CASSLESVGSVGYTF. CDR3 DNA: TGTGCCAGCAGCTTAGAATCGGTGGGGAGTGTGGGCTACACCTTC.

The gene calls are TRBV5-1 and TRBJ1-3; no firm D call. Deletions cut 3 bases from V and 0 bases from J, with 13 bases between. CDR1 and CDR2 (germline): SGHRS, YFSETQ. This CDR3 is built from 16 residues. CDR3 in amino acids: CASSWSGTTSGNTIYF. CDR3 nucleotide sequence: TGCGCCAGCAGCTGGTCAGGTACAACCTCTGGAAACACCATATATTTT.

This clone was seen only a few times. The gene calls are TRBV3-1 (or the pseudogene TRBV3-2) and TRBJ2-5; 7 bases are shared with TRBD1. Germline lookup yields CDR1 LGHDT and CDR2 YNNKEL (reference sequence). V shed 4 bases, J shed 5 bases, and the junction held 10 bases outside the gene matches. This CDR3 comprises 15 residues. For the CDR3, the DNA is TGTGCCAGCAGCCGGATAAGACAGGGCGGGGAGACCCAGTACTTC. As protein: CASSRIRQGGETQYF.

The CDR3 sequence: CASSGQGVLSGNTIYF. The CDR3 bases are TGTGCCAGCAGTGGACAGGGGGTCCTCTCTGGAAACACCATATATTTT. V is TRBV6-1 and J is TRBJ1-3; TRBD1 matches 9 bases. Germline V lookup: CDR1 MNHNS, CDR2 SASEGT. The CDR3 length is 16 residues. Losses at the gene ends were 4 bases for V and 0 bases for J; bases not matched to a gene: 4.

The chain employs TRBV6-6 and TRBJ2-1; 7 nucleotides align to TRBD1. Trimming at V came to 2 bases and at J to 6 bases, leaving 7 bases not matched to a gene. Germline V CDR1 and CDR2: MNHNY, SVGAGI (reference sequence). This CDR3 region has 15 residues. In nucleotides, the CDR3 is TGTGCCAGCAGTTACCCCAGGGGACAGATCAATGAGCAGTTCTTC. It is translated as CASSYPRGQINEQFF.

The chain uses TRBV7-8 and TRBJ1-4; perhaps TRBD1 as D (5 bases). This CDR3 contains 15 residues. Per the germline V gene, CDR1 is SGHVS and CDR2 is FQNEAQ. Trimming removed 5 bases from V and 6 bases from J, with 16 bases in between. The CDR3 loop is CASSHDPGRDEKLFF. In DNA, the CDR3 is TGTGCCAGCAGCCACGACCCAGGGAGGGATGAAAAACTGTTTTTT.

The chain has TRBV19 and TRBJ2-1, with a weak D call TRBD2 (7 bases). The CDR3 runs 14 residues. Germline CDR1 reads LNHDA; CDR2 reads SQIVND (reference sequence). Trimming cost V 3 bases and J 7 bases, with 13 bases left between them. The chain's CDR3 is CASSMRGGQNEQFF. The CDR3 nucleotides are TGTGCCAGTAGTATGAGGGGGGGCCAAAATGAGCAGTTCTTC.

The chain has TRBV29-1 and TRBJ1-1; D might be TRBD1 (6 bases). The V gene's germline CDR1 is SQVTM and CDR2 ANQGSEA. V was trimmed by 7 bases and J by 1 base, leaving 13 bases between them. The CDR3 runs to 13 residues. The CDR3 DNA is TGCAGCGGCAGCCTACAGGGGAACACTGAAGCTTTCTTT. The encoded protein is CSGSLQGNTEAFF.

The chain recombines TRBV5-6 with TRBJ1-2, with TRBD1 as a possible D gene (5 bases). V gave up 5 bases and J gave up 2 bases, with 19 bases separating them. There are 16 residues in the CDR3. CDR1 is SGHDT and CDR2 is YYEEEE in the germline V gene. Here the CDR3 reads CASRQGRGPTNYGYTF. The CDR3 region has the DNA TGTGCCAGCAGACAAGGGCGGGGACCCACCAACTATGGCTACACCTTC.

The chain carries TRBV5-1 and TRBJ2-4, with TRBD2 matching 12 bases. Germline V gene sequence: CDR1 SGHRS, CDR2 YFSETQ. The ends lost 4 bases at V and 8 bases at J; junction bases unmatched: 4. CDR3 length: 14 amino acids. The DNA for the CDR3 is TGCGCCAGCAGCCCAGGACTAGCGGGATACATTCAGTACTTC. Translating it yields CASSPGLAGYIQYF.

The V call is TRBV6-2 or TRBV6-3, the J call TRBJ1-2, with 10 bases matching TRBD1. CDR1 and CDR2 (germline): MNHEY, SVGEGT. V shed 4 bases, J shed 7 bases, and the junction held 6 bases outside the gene matches. The CDR3 length is 14 residues. DNA of the CDR3: TGTGCCAGCAGTTCAAGACAGGGGGCGTTTGGCTACACCTTC. Encoded protein: CASSSRQGAFGYTF.

The V call is TRBV7-2, the J call TRBJ2-1, with 10 positions matching TRBD1. This CDR3 is 15 amino acids long. V was clipped by 1 base and J by 7 bases; unmatched bases: 4. Germline V lookup: CDR1 SGHTA, CDR2 FQGNSA. The CDR3 protein is CASSLEGQGFNEQFF. The CDR3 nucleotides read TGTGCCAGCAGCTTAGAGGGACAGGGGTTTAATGAGCAGTTCTTC. Variable domain in full (rest from reference TRBV7-2 and TRBJ2-1): GAGVSQSPSNKVTEKGKDVELRCDPISGHTALYWYRQSLGQGLEFLIYFQGNSAPDKSGLPSDRFSAERTGGSVSTLTIQRTQQEDSAVYLCASSLEGQGFNEQFFGPGTRLTVL.

The V gene is TRBV6-5, the J gene TRBJ1-4, with no clear D. CDR3 length: 15 residues. Germline V gene data show CDR1 as MNHEY and CDR2 as SVGAGI. Trimming stripped 5 bases from V and 8 bases from J, with 18 bases between. The CDR3 loop is CASSLTGIGWEKLFF. The CDR3 DNA reads as TGTGCCAGCAGTCTGACCGGGATAGGGTGGGAAAAACTGTTTTTT.

The chain uses TRBV15 and TRBJ1-1; possible D gene TRBD1, 6 bases. Germline CDR1 is LNHNV and CDR2 is YYDKDF (reference sequence). V shed 0 bases and J shed 4 bases, with 15 bases lying between them. The CDR3 runs 16 residues. The CDR3 DNA reads TGTGCCACCAGCAGAGATCGGGCCAGGGGAGCCACTGAAGCTTTCTTT. Encoded protein: CATSRDRARGATEAFF.

V and J are TRBV19 and TRBJ2-7; D perhaps matches TRBD2 (6 bases). CDR3 size: 15 residues. Germline V gene sequence: CDR1 LNHDA, CDR2 SQIVND (reference sequence). Trimming left V 5 bases short and J 2 bases short, with 16 bases between. CDR3 nucleotides: TGTGCCAGTAGTGGGGGGATAGGAGGGACCTACGAGCAGTACTTC. Protein product: CASSGGIGGTYEQYF.

The V and J genes are TRBV5-5 and TRBJ1-5; no clear D. CDR1 is SGHKS and CDR2 is YYEKEE in the germline V gene (reference sequence). The CDR3 contains 15 residues. The ends were cut back, 4 bases at V and 0 bases at J, with 11 bases in the middle. The CDR3 region is CASSARHISNQPQHF. CDR3 bases: TGTGCCAGCAGCGCCCGACATATTAGCAATCAGCCCCAGCATTTT.

The V and J genes are TRBV5-6 and TRBJ1-1; D gene ambiguous. Trimming removed 2 bases from V and 6 bases from J, with 17 bases in between. Germline V gene lookup returns CDR1 SGHDT and CDR2 YYEEEE. The CDR3 covers 15 residues. CDR3 coding DNA: TGTGCCAGCAGCTTAGGACGGTCCCCGAGGGCTGAAGCTTTCTTT. Amino acids: CASSLGRSPRAEAFF.

The genes are TRBV11-3 and TRBJ2-2; TRBD2 aligns across 7 bases. CDR3 length: 16 residues. CDR1 and CDR2 (germline): SGHNT, YENEEA. Trimming removed 6 bases from V and 1 base from J; junction bases left unmatched: 8. CDR3 in amino acids: CASSLGLGWNTGELFF. The CDR3 DNA reads as TGTGCCAGCAGTCTAGGACTAGGTTGGAACACCGGGGAGCTGTTTTTT.

The chain is built from TRBV4-2 and TRBJ2-2, with D perhaps TRBD2 (6 bases). The CDR3 extends over 15 amino acids. Germline values: CDR1 LGHNA, CDR2 YNFKEQ. Trimming removed 4 bases at V and 1 base at J, with 10 bases between. The CDR3 bases are TGTGCCAGCAGCCGAGGGACTTTGAACACCGGGGAGCTGTTTTTT. Its translation: CASSRGTLNTGELFF.

The rearrangement links TRBV6-1 to TRBJ1-4, with 9 bases aligning to TRBD1. The CDR3 spans 16 residues. V shed 3 bases, J shed 4 bases, and the junction held 6 bases outside the gene matches. CDR1 is MNHNS, CDR2 SASEGT, per germline. CDR3 bases: TGTGCCAGCAGTGATTACAGGGGGCGAGGTAATGAAAAACTGTTTTTT. Translated, it gives CASSDYRGRGNEKLFF.

This chain uses TRBV7-6 with TRBJ1-3, with D perhaps TRBD1 (5 bases). Looked up from germline, CDR1 is SGHVS and CDR2 is FNYEAQ. This CDR3 comprises 14 residues. V lost 1 base and J lost 6, with 10 bases in between. In DNA form, the CDR3 reads TGTGCCAGCAGCTTAGAGCCGGGGGTAAACACCATATATTTT. Translating gives CASSLEPGVNTIYF.

The gene calls are TRBV7-6 and TRBJ1-4; 8 nucleotides match TRBD1. The V segment lost 2 bases and the J segment 5 bases; nucleotides outside the gene matches: 4. The germline V gene encodes CDR1 SGHVS and CDR2 FNYEAQ. The CDR3 runs to 15 residues. The CDR3 sequence: CASSLHDRGNEKLFF. The CDR3 bases are TGTGCCAGCAGCTTACACGACAGGGGAAATGAAAAACTGTTTTTT.